Listed below are T cell receptor beta chains from one sample, sequenced in a study of radiotherapy plus CTLA-4 blockade in lung cancer. Measured with immunoSEQ multiplex PCR; TCRdb has only the in-frame clones, and not every one. The table shows 80,000 to 100,000 clones, with 60% to 75% occurring only once. Material: peripheral blood, obtained from a patient treated with radiotherapy plus ipilimumab. The source is a human donor with non-small cell lung cancer who had a partial response to radiotherapy plus ipilimumab. Some clones in this sample may be carry-over from other donors' samples. CDR3s include the opening cysteine and the closing phenylalanine or tryptophan. A D gene is named only where the DNA matches it firmly.

d_call: TRBD1
v_call: TRBV7-2
j_call: TRBJ1-6
cdr3_aa: CASSFRGHNSPLHF
cdr3_nt: TGTGCCAGCAGCTTTAGGGGGCACAATTCACCCCTCCACTTT

d_call: TRBD2
v_call: TRBV7-2
j_call: TRBJ2-1
cdr3_aa: CASSLAGGHYNEQFF
cdr3_nt: TGTGCCAGCAGCTTGGCGGGGGGCCACTACAATGAGCAGTTCTTC

d_call: .
v_call: TRBV6-6
j_call: TRBJ2-2
cdr3_aa: CASSPGTGITGELFF
cdr3_nt: TGTGCCAGCAGTCCCGGGACTGGGATCACCGGGGAGCTGTTTTTT

d_call: .
v_call: TRBV10-3
j_call: TRBJ2-4
cdr3_aa: CAISEPRARGIQYF
cdr3_nt: TGTGCCATCAGTGAGCCGAGGGCCCGAGGGATTCAGTACTTC

d_call: TRBD1
v_call: TRBV11-2
j_call: TRBJ1-4
cdr3_aa: CASSPWTGTNEKLFF
cdr3_nt: TGTGCCAGCAGCCCATGGACAGGCACTAATGAAAAACTGTTTTTT

d_call: TRBD2
v_call: TRBV25-1
j_call: TRBJ2-5
cdr3_aa: CASSRTSGPQETQYF
cdr3_nt: TGTGCCAGCAGTAGGACTAGCGGACCACAAGAGACCCAGTACTTC

d_call: .
v_call: TRBV30
j_call: TRBJ1-4
cdr3_aa: CAWSRQGLNEKLFF
cdr3_nt: TGTGCCTGGAGTAGGCAGGGGTTAAATGAAAAACTGTTTTTT

d_call: .
v_call: TRBV28
j_call: TRBJ2-7
cdr3_aa: CASSSGRYEQYF
cdr3_nt: TGTGCCAGCAGTTCAGGTCGCTACGAGCAGTACTTC

d_call: .
v_call: TRBV18
j_call: TRBJ2-7
cdr3_aa: CASSQPGRAYEQYF
cdr3_nt: TGTGCCAGCTCACAACCCGGCAGGGCGTACGAGCAGTACTTC

d_call: .
v_call: TRBV5-6
j_call: TRBJ1-2
cdr3_aa: CASSLGTTGPYGYTF
cdr3_nt: TGTGCCAGCAGCTTGGGTACTACAGGGCCCTATGGCTACACCTTC

d_call: .
v_call: TRBV28
j_call: TRBJ2-3
cdr3_aa: CASSPNAGTSTDTQYF
cdr3_nt: TGTGCCAGCAGTCCCAACGCGGGGACTAGCACAGATACGCAGTATTTT

d_call: TRBD1
v_call: TRBV7-9
j_call: TRBJ2-5
cdr3_aa: CASSLSQGRGQTQYF
cdr3_nt: TGTGCCAGCAGCTTATCACAGGGGCGAGGGCAGACCCAGTACTTC

d_call: .
v_call: TRBV18
j_call: TRBJ1-3
cdr3_aa: CASSPRLSGSSGNTIYF
cdr3_nt: TGTGCCAGCTCACCTCGGTTGTCCGGTAGCTCTGGAAACACCATATATTTT